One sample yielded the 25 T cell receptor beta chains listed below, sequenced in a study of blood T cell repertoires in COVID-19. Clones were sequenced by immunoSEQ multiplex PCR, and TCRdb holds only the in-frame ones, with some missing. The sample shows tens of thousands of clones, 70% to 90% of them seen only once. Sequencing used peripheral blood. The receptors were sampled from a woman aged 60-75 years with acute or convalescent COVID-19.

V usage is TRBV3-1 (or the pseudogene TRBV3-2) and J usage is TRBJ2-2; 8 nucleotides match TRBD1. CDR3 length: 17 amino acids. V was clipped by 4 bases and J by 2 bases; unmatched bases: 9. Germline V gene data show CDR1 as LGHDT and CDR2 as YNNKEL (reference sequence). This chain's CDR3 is CASSRPTGTGNTGELFF. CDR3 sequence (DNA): TGTGCCAGCAGCCGACCTACCGGGACAGGCAACACCGGGGAGCTGTTTTTT.

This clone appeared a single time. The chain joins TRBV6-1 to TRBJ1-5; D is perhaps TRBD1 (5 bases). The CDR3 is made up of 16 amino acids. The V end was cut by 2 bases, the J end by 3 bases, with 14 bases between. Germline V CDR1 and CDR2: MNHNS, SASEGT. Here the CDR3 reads CASSELAAGNNQPQHF. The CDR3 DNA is TGTGCCAGCAGTGAATTGGCAGCAGGGAACAATCAGCCCCAGCATTTT.

CDR3 nucleotides: TGTGCCAGTCGACAGGGGCTTGCCTATAATTCACCCCTCCACTTT. Protein sequence: CASRQGLAYNSPLHF. The chain couples TRBV19 to TRBJ1-6, with 8 bases fitting TRBD1. The CDR3 runs 15 residues. Germline-derived CDR1 and CDR2 are LNHDA and SQIVND (reference sequence). Trimming at V came to 8 bases and at J to 2 bases, leaving 5 bases not matched to a gene. The full variable domain, rest sourced from reference TRBV19 and TRBJ1-6, is DGGITQSPKYLFRKEGQNVTLSCEQNLNHDAMYWYRQDPGQGLRLIYYSQIVNDFQKGDIAEGYSVSREKKESFPLTVTSAQKNPTAFYLCASRQGLAYNSPLHFGNGTRLTVT.

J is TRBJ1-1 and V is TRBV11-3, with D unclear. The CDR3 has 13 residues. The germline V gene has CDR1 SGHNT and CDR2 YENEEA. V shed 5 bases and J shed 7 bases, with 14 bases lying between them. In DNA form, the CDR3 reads TGTGCCAGCAGCCTGAGCGGGATTCGTGAAGCTTTCTTT. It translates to CASSLSGIREAFF.

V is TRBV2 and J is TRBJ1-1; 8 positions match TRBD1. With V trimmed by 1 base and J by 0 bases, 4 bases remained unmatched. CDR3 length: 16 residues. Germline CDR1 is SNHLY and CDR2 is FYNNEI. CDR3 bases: TGTGCCAGCAGTGAAGGGACAGGGTTTATGAACACTGAAGCTTTCTTT. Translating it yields CASSEGTGFMNTEAFF.

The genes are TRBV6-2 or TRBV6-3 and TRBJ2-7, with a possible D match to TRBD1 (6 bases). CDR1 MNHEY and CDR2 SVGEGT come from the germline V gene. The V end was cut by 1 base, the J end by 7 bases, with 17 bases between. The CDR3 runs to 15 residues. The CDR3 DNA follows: TGTGCCAGCAGTTACTTTACCGACCAAGGGGGAGAGCAGTACTTC. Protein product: CASSYFTDQGGEQYF.

CDR3 protein: CASSGGFTEAFF. In DNA form, the CDR3 reads TGTGCCAGCAGCGGAGGGTTCACTGAAGCTTTCTTT. This sequence joins TRBV27 and TRBJ1-1; D call uncertain. V was pared by 6 bases and J by 4 bases, with 9 bases between. From germline, CDR1 is MNHEY and CDR2 SMNVEV (reference sequence). This CDR3 spans 12 amino acids.

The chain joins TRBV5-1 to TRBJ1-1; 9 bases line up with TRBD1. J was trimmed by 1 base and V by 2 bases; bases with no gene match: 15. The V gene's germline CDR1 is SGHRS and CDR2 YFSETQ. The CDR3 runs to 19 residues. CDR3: CASSLGTGGIRGGNTEAFF. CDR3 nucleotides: TGCGCCAGCAGCTTAGGAACAGGGGGCATAAGGGGTGGGAACACTGAAGCTTTCTTT.

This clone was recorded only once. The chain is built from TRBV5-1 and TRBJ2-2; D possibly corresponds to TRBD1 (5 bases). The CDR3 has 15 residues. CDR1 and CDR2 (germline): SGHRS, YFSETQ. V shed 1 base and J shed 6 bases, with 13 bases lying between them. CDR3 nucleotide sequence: TGCGCCAGCAGCTTGCGTACAGGCAAGTCCGGGGAGCTGTTTTTT. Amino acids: CASSLRTGKSGELFF.

In DNA, the CDR3 is TGTGCCAGCAGCCCCTCGGGGGGGCGGAACACCGGGGAGCTGTTTTTT. As protein: CASSPSGGRNTGELFF. The gene calls are TRBV7-2 and TRBJ2-2; 8 bases line up with TRBD2. J was trimmed by 1 base and V by 5 bases; bases with no gene match: 6. The CDR3 spans 16 residues. Germline lookup yields CDR1 SGHTA and CDR2 FQGNSA.

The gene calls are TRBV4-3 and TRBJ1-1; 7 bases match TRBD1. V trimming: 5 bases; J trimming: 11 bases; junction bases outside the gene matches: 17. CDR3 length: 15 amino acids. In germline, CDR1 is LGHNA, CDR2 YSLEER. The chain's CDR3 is CASSWSGTATKRAFF. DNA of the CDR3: TGCGCCAGCAGCTGGTCTGGGACAGCAACTAAAAGGGCTTTCTTT.

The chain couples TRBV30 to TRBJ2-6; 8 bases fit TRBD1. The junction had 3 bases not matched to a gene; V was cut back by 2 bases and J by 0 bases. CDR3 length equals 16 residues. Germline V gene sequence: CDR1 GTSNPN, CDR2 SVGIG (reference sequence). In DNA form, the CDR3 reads TGTGCCTGGAGTAGGACAGGGCCCTCTGGGGCCAACGTCCTGACTTTC. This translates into CAWSRTGPSGANVLTF.

This CDR3 reads CASSRGTGDLTSSGNTIYF. The CDR3 DNA sequence: TGTGCCAGCAGCCGTGGGACAGGGGACTTGACTAGCTCTGGAAACACCATATATTTT. The chain joins TRBV7-9 to TRBJ1-3; 10 bases are a match to TRBD1. CDR1 SEHNR and CDR2 FQNEAQ come from the germline V gene (reference sequence). With 5 bases clipped from V and 0 bases from J, the junction kept 13 bases outside the gene matches. The CDR3 sequence is 19 residues long. Together with reference TRBV7-9 and TRBJ1-3, the CDR3 gives the full variable domain: DTGVSQNPRHKITKRGQNVTFRCDPISEHNRLYWYRQTLGQGPEFLTYFQNEAQLEKSRLLSDRFSAERPKGSFSTLEIQRTEQGDSAMYLCASSRGTGDLTSSGNTIYFGEGSWLTVV.

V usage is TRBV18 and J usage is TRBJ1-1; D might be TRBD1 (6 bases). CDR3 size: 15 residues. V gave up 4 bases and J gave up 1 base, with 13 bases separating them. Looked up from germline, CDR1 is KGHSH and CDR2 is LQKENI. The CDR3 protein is CASSQPRTANTEAFF. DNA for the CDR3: TGTGCCAGCTCACAACCCCGGACAGCGAACACTGAAGCTTTCTTT.

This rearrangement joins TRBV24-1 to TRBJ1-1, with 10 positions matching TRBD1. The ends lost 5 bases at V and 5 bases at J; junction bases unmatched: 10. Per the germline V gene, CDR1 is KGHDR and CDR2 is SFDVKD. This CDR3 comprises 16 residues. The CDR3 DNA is TGTGCCACCAGTGCCTCCGGGACAGGGGTAAAGACTGAAGCTTTCTTT. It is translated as CATSASGTGVKTEAFF.

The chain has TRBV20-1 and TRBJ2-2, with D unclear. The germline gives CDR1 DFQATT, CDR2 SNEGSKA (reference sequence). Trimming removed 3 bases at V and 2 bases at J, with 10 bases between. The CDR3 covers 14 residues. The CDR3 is CSASMGRNTGELFF. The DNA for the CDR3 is TGCAGTGCTAGTATGGGCAGAAACACCGGGGAGCTGTTTTTT.

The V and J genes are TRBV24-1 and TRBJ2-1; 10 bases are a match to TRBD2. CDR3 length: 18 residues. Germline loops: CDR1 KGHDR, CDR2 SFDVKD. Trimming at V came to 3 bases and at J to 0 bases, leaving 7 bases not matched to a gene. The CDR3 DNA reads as TGTGCCACCAGTGATCCAGCGGGGGGGATGAGCTCCTACAATGAGCAGTTCTTC. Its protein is CATSDPAGGMSSYNEQFF.

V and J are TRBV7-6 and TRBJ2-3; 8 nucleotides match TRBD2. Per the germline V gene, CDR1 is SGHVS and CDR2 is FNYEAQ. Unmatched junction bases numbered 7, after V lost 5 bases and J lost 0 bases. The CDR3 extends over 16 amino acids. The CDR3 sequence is CASSGSGGRSTDTQYF. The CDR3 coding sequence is TGTGCCAGCAGCGGGAGCGGGGGCCGAAGCACAGATACGCAGTATTTT.

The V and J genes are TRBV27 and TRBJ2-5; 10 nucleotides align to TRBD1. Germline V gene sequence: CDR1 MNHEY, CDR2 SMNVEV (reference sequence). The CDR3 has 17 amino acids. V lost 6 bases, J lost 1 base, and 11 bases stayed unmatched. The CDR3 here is CASSLKAGQGTQETQYF. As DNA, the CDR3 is TGTGCCAGCAGCCTGAAGGCGGGACAGGGGACCCAAGAGACCCAGTACTTC.

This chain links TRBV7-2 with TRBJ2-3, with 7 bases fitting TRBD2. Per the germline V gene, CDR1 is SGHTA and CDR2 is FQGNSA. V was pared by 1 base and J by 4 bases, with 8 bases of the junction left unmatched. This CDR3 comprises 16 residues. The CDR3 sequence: CASSLDWREGPDTQYF. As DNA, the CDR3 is TGTGCCAGCAGCTTAGATTGGAGGGAGGGGCCAGATACGCAGTATTTT.

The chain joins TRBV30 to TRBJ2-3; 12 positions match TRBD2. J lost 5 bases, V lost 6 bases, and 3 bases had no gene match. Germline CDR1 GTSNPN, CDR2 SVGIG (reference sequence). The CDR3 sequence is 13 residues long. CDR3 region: CACPLAGGDTQYF. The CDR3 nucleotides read TGTGCCTGTCCACTAGCGGGGGGAGATACGCAGTATTTT.

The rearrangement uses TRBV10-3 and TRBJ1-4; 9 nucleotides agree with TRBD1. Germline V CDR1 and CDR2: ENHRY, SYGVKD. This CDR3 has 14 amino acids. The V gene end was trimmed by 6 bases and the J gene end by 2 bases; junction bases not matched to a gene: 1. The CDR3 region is CAIRGTGTNEKLFF. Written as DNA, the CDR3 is TGTGCCATCAGGGGGACAGGGACTAATGAAAAACTGTTTTTT.

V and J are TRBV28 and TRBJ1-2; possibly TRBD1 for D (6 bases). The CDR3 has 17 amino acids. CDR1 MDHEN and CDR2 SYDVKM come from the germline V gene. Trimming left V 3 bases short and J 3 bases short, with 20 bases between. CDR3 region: CASSFTPRGADHYGYTF. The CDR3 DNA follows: TGTGCCAGCAGTTTTACCCCTCGGGGGGCAGACCACTATGGCTACACCTTC.

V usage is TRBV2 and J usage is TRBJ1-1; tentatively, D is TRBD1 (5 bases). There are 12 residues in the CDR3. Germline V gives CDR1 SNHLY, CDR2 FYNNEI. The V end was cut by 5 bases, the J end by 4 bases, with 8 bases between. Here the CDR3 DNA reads TGTGCCAGCAGTTACAGGTTCACTGAAGCTTTCTTT. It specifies CASSYRFTEAFF. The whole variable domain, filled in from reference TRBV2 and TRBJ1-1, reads EPEVTQTPSHQVTQMGQEVILRCVPISNHLYFYWYRQILGQKVEFLVSFYNNEISEKSEIFDDQFSVERPDGSNFTLKIRSTKLEDSAMYFCASSYRFTEAFFGQGTRLTVV.

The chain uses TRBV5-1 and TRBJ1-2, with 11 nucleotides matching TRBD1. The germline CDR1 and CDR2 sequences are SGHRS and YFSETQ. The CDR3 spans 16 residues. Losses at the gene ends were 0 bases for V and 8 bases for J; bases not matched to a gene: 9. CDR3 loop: CASSLGSGQGAEGYTF. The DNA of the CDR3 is TGCGCCAGCAGCTTGGGGTCCGGACAGGGGGCAGAGGGCTACACCTTC.